This T cell receptor (beta chain) is drawn from a study of identical twins. Study-wide findings and caveats: Invariant populations such as MAIT and iNKT cells could partly muddle zero-insertion analyses.

Using its own MiXCR run on the 5' RACE reads, TCRdb lists one record per CDR3 protein. The sample contains under 300,000 distinct CDR3 sequences, about 12% of which appear only once. In its sample, this clonotype was seen a few times. What it binds is not known. The length of the CDR3 is 13 residues. CDR1 and CDR2 (germline): SGHRS, YFSETQ. V lost 4 bases and J 9 bases, leaving 14 bases between the germline ends. These data are also associated with another study on yellow fever vaccine responses in identical twins.

The sequence derives from a woman aged 18-35 years in good health. Material: memory (CD45RO+) T cells sorted from blood. The rearrangement uses TRBV5-1 and TRBJ2-1; D is possibly TRBD2 (6 bases). The CDR3 coding sequence is TGCGCCAGCAGCCCGGAGGGGCGTCTTGAGCAGTTCTTC. This sequence encodes CASSPEGRLEQFF. Drawing the rest from reference TRBV5-1 and TRBJ2-1, the complete variable domain is KAGVTQTPRYLIKTRGQQVTLSCSPISGHRSVSWYQQTPGQGLQFLFEYFSETQRNKGNFPGRFSGRQFSNSRSEMNVSTLELGDSALYLCASSPEGRLEQFFGPGTRLTVL.